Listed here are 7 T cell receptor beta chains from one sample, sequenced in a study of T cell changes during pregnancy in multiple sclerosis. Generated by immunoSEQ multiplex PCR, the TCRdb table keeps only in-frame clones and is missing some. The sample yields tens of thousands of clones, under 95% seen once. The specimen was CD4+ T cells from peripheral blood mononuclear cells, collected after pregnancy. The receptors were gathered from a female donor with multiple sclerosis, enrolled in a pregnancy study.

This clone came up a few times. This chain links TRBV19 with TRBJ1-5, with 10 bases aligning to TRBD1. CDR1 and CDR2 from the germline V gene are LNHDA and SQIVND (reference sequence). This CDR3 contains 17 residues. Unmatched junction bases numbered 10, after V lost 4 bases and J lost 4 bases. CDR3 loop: CASSTPLRDRGNQPQHF. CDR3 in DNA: TGTGCCAGTAGTACCCCCCTACGGGACAGGGGAAATCAGCCCCAGCATTTT.

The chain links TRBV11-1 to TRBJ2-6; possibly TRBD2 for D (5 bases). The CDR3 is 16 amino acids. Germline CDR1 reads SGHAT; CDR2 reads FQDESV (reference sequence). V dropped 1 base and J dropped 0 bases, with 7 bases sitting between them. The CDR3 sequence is CASSLGGSSGANVLTF. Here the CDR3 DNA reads TGTGCCAGCAGCTTAGGAGGGAGCTCTGGGGCCAACGTCCTGACTTTC.

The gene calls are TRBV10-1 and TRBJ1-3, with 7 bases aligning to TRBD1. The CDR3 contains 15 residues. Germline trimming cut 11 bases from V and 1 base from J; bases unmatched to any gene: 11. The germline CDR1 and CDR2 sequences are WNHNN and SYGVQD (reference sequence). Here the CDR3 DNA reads TGCGCCGTCTCGACAGGGAGACTTTCTGGAAACACCATATATTTT. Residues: CAVSTGRLSGNTIYF.

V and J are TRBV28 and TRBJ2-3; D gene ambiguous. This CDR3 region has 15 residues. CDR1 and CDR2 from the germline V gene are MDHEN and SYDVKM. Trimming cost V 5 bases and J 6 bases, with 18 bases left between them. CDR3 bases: TGTGCCAGCAGTATCTTTAGTTCCGGTTTGGATACGCAGTATTTT. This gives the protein CASSIFSSGLDTQYF.

The CDR3 sequence is CASSPQTGSYEQYF. The CDR3 nucleotides read TGTGCCAGCAGCCCACAGACAGGGTCCTACGAGCAGTACTTC. This chain uses TRBV9 with TRBJ2-7, with 7 positions matching TRBD1. The trim removed 4 bases at V and 1 base at J, leaving 5 bases unmatched. Germline loops: CDR1 SGDLS, CDR2 YYNGEE. The CDR3 has 14 amino acids.

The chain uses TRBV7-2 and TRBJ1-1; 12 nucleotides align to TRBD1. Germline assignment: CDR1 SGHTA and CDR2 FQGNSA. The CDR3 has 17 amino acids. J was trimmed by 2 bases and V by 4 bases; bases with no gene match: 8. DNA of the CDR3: TGTGCCAGCAGCTCCGGGACAGGGGGCGGGAGTAACACTGAAGCTTTCTTT. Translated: CASSSGTGGGSNTEAFF.

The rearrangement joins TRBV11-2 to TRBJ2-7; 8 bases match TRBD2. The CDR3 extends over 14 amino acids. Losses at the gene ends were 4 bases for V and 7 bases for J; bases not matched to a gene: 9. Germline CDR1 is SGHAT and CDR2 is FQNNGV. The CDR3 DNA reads TGTGCCAGCAGCTCACCGTCGGGGGGGAGGGAGCAGTACTTC. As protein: CASSSPSGGREQYF.